This T cell receptor beta chain originates from a study of neurological immune-mediated disorders. General study points: None of the CDR3 amino acid sequences found in expanded clones was shared across subjects. This suggests that the TCR-beta repertoires were private in all groups.

CDR3 length equals 18 residues. Trimming cost V 2 bases and J 3 bases; bases outside gene matches: 8. Germline V gives CDR1 SGHRS, CDR2 YFSETQ. Time point indicated: technical triplicate 2. The unsorted libraries were generated from a total of 2 million PBMCs, which had been stored in RNAlater at -80 C. TCRdb re-analysed the 5' RACE reads in MiXCR, keeping a single row per CDR3 protein. The sample has about 59,000 distinct CDR3 sequences, about 25% seen once; the top ten hold less than 6%. This clonotype has only one observation. The antigen is undetermined. The V and J genes are TRBV5-1 and TRBJ2-2, with 12 bases lining up with TRBD2. The specimen was PBMCs. This clonotype was sampled from a man aged 55-75 years with HTLV-1-associated myelopathy (HAM/TSP). The CDR3 loop is CASSFSTSGSLYTGELFF. CDR3 sequence (DNA): TGCGCCAGCAGCTTCTCGACTAGCGGGAGTTTGTACACCGGGGAGCTGTTTTTT.